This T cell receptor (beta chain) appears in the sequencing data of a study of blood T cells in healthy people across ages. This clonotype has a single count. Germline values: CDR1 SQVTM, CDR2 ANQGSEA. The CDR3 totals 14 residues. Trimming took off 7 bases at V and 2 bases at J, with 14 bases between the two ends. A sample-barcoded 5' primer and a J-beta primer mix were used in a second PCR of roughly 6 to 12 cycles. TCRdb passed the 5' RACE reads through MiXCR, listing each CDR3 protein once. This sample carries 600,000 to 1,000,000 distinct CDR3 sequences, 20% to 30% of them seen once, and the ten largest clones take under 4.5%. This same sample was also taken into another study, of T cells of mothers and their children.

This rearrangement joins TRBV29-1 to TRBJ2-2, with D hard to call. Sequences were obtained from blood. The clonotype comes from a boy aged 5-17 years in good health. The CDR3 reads CSAKPGGNTGELFF. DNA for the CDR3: TGCAGCGCTAAACCGGGCGGAAACACCGGGGAGCTGTTTTTT.